This is a list of T cell receptor beta chains from one sample in a study of T-cell memory formation after mild COVID-19. TCRdb reanalysed the 5' RACE reads using MiXCR and keeps one entry per CDR3 protein. The profile shows roughly 250,000 distinct CDR3 sequences, 16% of them singletons. What was sequenced was PBMCs or a T cell subset sorted from them (not recorded which). The receptors were gathered from a man younger than 35 who had mild COVID-19 (a few samples of this study predate the infection). Cell type and time point are not known. Both conserved end residues are part of each CDR3. A D gene is named only where the DNA matches it firmly. Size is stated for part of the rows, as once, few or many counts, or as a class when the clone is expanded.

abundance	v_gene	d_gene	j_gene	len	CDR3aa	CDR3nt
few	TRBV4-1	TRBD1	TRBJ1-5	15	CASSQRTGGGQPQHF	TGCGCCAGCAGCCAACGGACAGGGGGCGGTCAGCCCCAGCATTTT
many	TRBV20-1	-	TRBJ1-1	11	CSASRNTEAFF	TGCAGTGCTAGCAGGAACACTGAAGCTTTCTTT
-	TRBV7-9	-	TRBJ2-4	16	CASSSRRGRHADIQYF	TGTGCCAGCAGCTCGCGCCGGGGGCGCCATGCCGACATTCAGTACTTC
few	TRBV7-9	-	TRBJ2-4	17	CASSPTTGITAKNIQYF	TGTGCCAGCAGCCCGACCACAGGGATAACAGCCAAAAACATTCAGTACTTC
few	TRBV3-1	-	TRBJ2-1	15	CASNPGRLVRNEQFF	TGTGCCAGCAACCCAGGGAGGCTAGTTAGGAATGAGCAGTTCTTC
few	TRBV19	-	TRBJ1-2	13	CASSIWGNYGYTF	TGTGCCAGTAGTATTTGGGGGAACTATGGCTACACCTTC
few	TRBV4-3	-	TRBJ2-1	16	CASSQEIAVRGNEQFF	TGCGCCAGCAGCCAGGAGATAGCGGTACGCGGTAATGAGCAGTTCTTC
many	TRBV5-1	TRBD1	TRBJ2-1	14	CASSPTGSYNEQFF	TGCGCCAGCAGCCCGACAGGGTCCTACAATGAGCAGTTCTTC
many	TRBV18	-	TRBJ1-1	14	CASSPSRGGTEAFF	TGTGCCAGCTCACCTTCTAGGGGCGGGACTGAAGCTTTCTTT
-	TRBV29-1	-	TRBJ2-3	13	CSGLAHSTDTQYF	TGCAGCGGGCTAGCGCATAGCACAGATACGCAGTATTTT
few	TRBV14	TRBD1	TRBJ1-2	14	CASSHRQGVNGYTF	TGTGCCAGCAGCCACCGACAGGGAGTCAATGGCTACACCTTC
-	TRBV7-3	-	TRBJ2-2	14	CASSPYWNTGELFF	TGTGCCAGCAGCCCATACTGGAACACCGGGGAGCTGTTTTTT
few	TRBV2	TRBD1	TRBJ2-2	16	CASSERQGALAGELFF	TGTGCCAGCAGTGAAAGGCAGGGGGCCTTGGCCGGGGAGCTGTTTTTT
-	TRBV5-6	-	TRBJ2-7	15	CASSGDRTFSYEQYF	TGTGCCAGCAGCGGAGACAGGACTTTTTCCTACGAGCAGTACTTC
-	TRBV4-1	-	TRBJ2-4	19	CASSQGLSATGLAKNIQYF	TGCGCCAGCAGCCAAGGGTTATCGGCGACGGGACTAGCCAAAAACATTCAGTACTTC
few	TRBV29-1	TRBD2	TRBJ2-7	12	CSAVGGTYEQYF	TGCAGCGCCGTGGGGGGGACCTACGAGCAGTACTTC
-	TRBV29-1	TRBD1	TRBJ1-1	13	CSVDEGANTEAFF	TGCAGCGTTGATGAGGGGGCGAACACTGAAGCTTTCTTT
-	TRBV28	-	TRBJ2-3	16	CASRNPTKSSTDTQYF	TGTGCCAGCCGAAACCCGACTAAATCTAGCACAGATACGCAGTATTTT
-	TRBV4-3	-	TRBJ1-2	16	CASSQVWRGGGYGYTF	TGCGCCAGCAGCCAAGTGTGGAGGGGCGGAGGCTATGGCTACACCTTC
few	TRBV5-1	-	TRBJ1-1	14	CASSLAVMNTEAFF	TGCGCCAGCAGCTTGGCGGTAATGAACACTGAAGCTTTCTTT
-	TRBV27	TRBD2	TRBJ2-1	13	CASGLGVSNEQFF	TGTGCCAGCGGACTAGGGGTGTCCAATGAGCAGTTCTTC
-	TRBV5-5	TRBD1	TRBJ2-5	14	CASSSTGGQETQYF	TGTGCCAGCAGCTCGACAGGGGGACAAGAGACCCAGTACTTC
-	TRBV7-2	-	TRBJ2-3	13	CASSQTLGDTQYF	TGTGCCAGCAGCCAAACCTTAGGCGATACGCAGTATTTT
-	TRBV18	-	TRBJ1-1	13	CASSETGNTEAFF	TGTGCCAGCTCAGAGACAGGGAACACTGAAGCTTTCTTT